This TCR beta chain was captured by sequencing in a study of CD8 T cells in Susac syndrome (dated by TCRdb to between 2018 and 2020). Background for the entire study: Whether CD8+ T cell activation and differentiation in Susac syndrome was antigen driven was tested using repertoire sequencing. The study compared CD8+ T cell repertoire clonality among about a dozen healthy donors, roughly 14 Susac syndrome patients and roughly 15 multiple sclerosis patients. Results the study describes overall, beyond this receptor: The number of individuals in the TCR sequencing and HLA analysis was recognized as being relatively small.

The CDR3 has 15 amino acids, counting the end cysteine and phenylalanine. The retained sequence is limited to the CDR3, 45 bases, with the frame set at the first base. Peripheral blood CD8+ and CD4+ T cells from healthy donors, Susac syndrome patients and multiple sclerosis patients were profiled using high-throughput TCR beta sequencing. Healthy donors were included as age- and sex-matched controls. Bulk CD8+ and CD4+ T cells were purified magnetically by negative isolation, whereas CD8+ TEMRA cells were enriched by FACS. Blood was drawn into EDTA tubes, processed within 24 hours, and PBMCs were isolated by density gradient centrifugation. PBMCs destined for TCR sequencing were cryopreserved in liquid nitrogen and later thawed in a 37 °C water bath. Purity of sorted or isolated CD4+, CD8+ and CD8+ TEMRA cells was at least 90%. On this clonotype itself: Its antigen is currently not known. Within one base of it there is no much larger clone, and no base qualities were kept.

RNA was extracted with the RNeasy kit and about 0.45 to 1 ug was reverse transcribed using random hexamers. TCR beta CDR3 regions were amplified with the immunoSEQ multiplex PCR assay covering 54 Vbeta and 13 Jbeta segments. To correct PCR amplification bias, a synthetic template baseline was used for both primer optimization and computational correction. The study's own analysis went as follows. Reads were annotated to V, D and J genes per IMGT and analyzed with immunoSEQ Analyzer, keeping only productive sequences. Clonality was computed as one minus Shannon entropy normalized by log2 of the number of productive unique sequences. Public and private clones were assessed among the 100 most prevalent clones of each patient and control. Susac-specific clones were defined as absent from healthy and MS cohorts, around 980 published viral clones and other ImmuneACCESS disease sequences. Starting from the raw public reads, TCRdb applied fastp trimming at Q25, assembled clones with MiXCR and retained in-frame beta chains. CDR3 protein sequences are deduplicated, and each keeps its most common genes and DNA. The V and J calls shown here were made by TCRdb, not taken from the authors' results. Present in this sample are 45,000 to 60,000 distinct CDR3 sequences, approximately 92% of which were seen just once. The ten biggest clones cover 0.35% to 0.5% of the sample.

Recombination linked TRBV21-1 to TRBJ2-7; TRBD1 is the table's D call and was not checked against the DNA. TRBV21-1 is marked as a pseudogene. Sequencing used CD8+ T cells from PBMCs. This sequence was found in a human donor in good health. The DNA reads as follows: TGTGCCAGCAGCAAAGGCTCCCGGTGGAGGTACGAGCAGTACTTC. This sequence encodes CASSKGSRWRYEQYF.